Listed here are 24 T cell receptor beta chains from one sample, sequenced in a study of T cells after yellow fever vaccination (dated by TCRdb to 2018 to 2020). The label giving this sample's treatment or condition can be read as: live attenuated yellow fever vaccine strain. Receptor libraries were prepared by 5' RACE. The instrument given in TCRdb is Illumina HiSeq 2500. TCRdb reran the public reads through fastp at Q25 and MiXCR, keeping productive beta chains. A single entry per CDR3 protein holds the most common genes and DNA from its merged rows. Here the sample has roughly 300,000 distinct CDR3 sequences; about 6.9% occur a single time. The ten biggest clones cover 15% to 20% of the sample. Source: PBMCs, taken roughly 47 days after the first yellow fever vaccination. These receptors all come from a man between 18 and 35 years old who received the YFV17D yellow fever vaccine.

This chain uses TRBV4-3 with TRBJ2-3; TRBD1 or TRBD2 may be the D gene (5 bases each). V dropped 3 bases and J dropped 4 bases, with 14 bases sitting between them. The CDR3 consists of 15 residues. The germline CDR1 and CDR2 sequences are LGHNA and YSLEER. CDR3 sequence (DNA): TGCGCCAGCAGCCACCCGGGACCGGGCCCAGATACGCAGTATTTT. It yields the protein CASSHPGPGPDTQYF.

The V gene is TRBV20-1, the J gene TRBJ2-5, with 12 nucleotides matching TRBD2. This CDR3 spans 15 amino acids. After removal of 6 bases from V and 1 base from J, the junction contained 6 bases not matched to a gene. Germline lookup yields CDR1 DFQATT and CDR2 SNEGSKA (reference sequence). CDR3 coding DNA: TGCAGTGCACCTTCTAGCGGGGGGGGCCAAGAGACCCAGTACTTC. This translates into CSAPSSGGGQETQYF.

This clonotype showed up just a few times. The chain recombines TRBV2 with TRBJ2-7; D gene unclear. Germline V CDR1 and CDR2: SNHLY, FYNNEI. This CDR3 is built from 14 residues. V lost 8 bases and J 1 base, leaving 15 bases between the germline ends. CDR3 sequence reads: CASPGLGPSYEQYV. The DNA of the CDR3 is TGTGCCAGCCCAGGTCTAGGGCCTTCCTACGAGCAGTACGTC.

This clonotype has just a few counts. The chain recombines TRBV4-1 with TRBJ2-5; a weak D match, TRBD2 (7 bases). The CDR3 runs 13 residues. With 6 bases removed from V and 5 bases from J, the gap between germline ends came to 13 bases. The germline V gene has CDR1 MGHRA and CDR2 YSYEKL. The CDR3, as DNA: TGCGCCAGCAGTCGGGGGGCCCGTGAGACCCAGTACTTC. Translated, it gives CASSRGARETQYF.

There are a few counts of this clonotype. The V and J genes are TRBV5-6 and TRBJ2-5, with D unresolved. Germline CDR1 is SGHDT and CDR2 is YYEEEE. V was clipped by 1 base and J by 0 bases, with 4 bases between them. The CDR3 has 13 residues. The DNA of the CDR3 is TGTGCCAGCAGCTTGCTTGACCAAGAGACCCAGTACTTC. This codes for CASSLLDQETQYF.

The chain has TRBV20-1 and TRBJ1-1; D may be TRBD1 (6 bases). The CDR3 totals 13 residues. Germline V lookup: CDR1 DFQATT, CDR2 SNEGSKA (reference sequence). V lost 6 bases and J 2 bases, leaving 13 bases between the germline ends. The CDR3 is CSALPDRNTEAFF. DNA of the CDR3: TGCAGTGCCCTCCCGGACAGAAACACTGAAGCTTTCTTT.

This clonotype was counted between two and nine times. The chain carries TRBV30 and TRBJ1-6; D might be TRBD1 (6 bases). The CDR3 runs to 13 residues. The V and J ends lost 3 bases and 10 bases respectively, with 13 bases between them. Germline V CDR1 and CDR2: GTSNPN, SVGIG (reference sequence). The CDR3 spells CAWREYRASPLHF. Written as DNA, the CDR3 is TGTGCCTGGAGGGAGTACAGGGCATCACCCCTCCACTTT. Together with reference TRBV30 and TRBJ1-6, the CDR3 gives the full variable domain: SQTIHQWPATLVQPVGSPLSLECTVEGTSNPNLYWYRQAAGRGLQLLFYSVGIGQISSEVPQNLSASRPQDRQFILSSKKLLLSDSGFYLCAWREYRASPLHFGNGTRLTVT.

This clonotype was picked up a small number of times. This chain uses TRBV10-2 with TRBJ2-4; TRBD1 is a possible D gene (5 bases). Germline CDR1 and CDR2: WSHSY and SAAADI. The V end was cut by 0 bases, the J end by 4 bases, with 25 bases between. The CDR3 has 20 amino acids. The CDR3 loop reads CASSESGLVGFEFRKNIQYF. Written as DNA, the CDR3 is TGCGCCAGCAGTGAGTCGGGGCTAGTCGGGTTCGAGTTTCGTAAAAACATTCAGTACTTC.

This clonotype was seen a handful of times. The V and J genes are TRBV20-1 and TRBJ2-1, with 16 bases identical to TRBD2. Germline CDR1 DFQATT, CDR2 SNEGSKA (reference sequence). The CDR3 sequence is 14 residues long. CDR3 loop: CRPGLAGGSNEQFF. The CDR3 DNA is TGCAGGCCGGGACTAGCGGGGGGGTCAAATGAGCAGTTCTTC.

This clonotype was picked up a small number of times. This chain connects TRBV12-3 or TRBV12-4 to TRBJ2-7, with 11 bases matching TRBD2. The CDR3 runs to 15 residues. V dropped 7 bases and J dropped 4; count of bases not matched to a gene: 9. The CDR3 here is CASTQGLAGGYEQYF. CDR3 coding DNA: TGTGCCAGCACCCAAGGGCTAGCGGGAGGATACGAGCAGTACTTC.

The chain couples TRBV12-3 or TRBV12-4 to TRBJ2-7; 8 bases align to TRBD2. The CDR3 runs 15 residues. The trim removed 2 bases at V and 0 bases at J, leaving 3 bases unmatched. This CDR3 reads CASSLSGGSSYEQYF. The CDR3 region has the DNA TGTGCCAGCAGTTTAAGCGGGGGAAGCTCCTACGAGCAGTACTTC.

V and J are TRBV30 and TRBJ1-6; 7 positions match TRBD1. CDR3 size: 13 residues. Trimming took 3 bases from V and 13 from J; bases not matched to a gene: 9. Germline V lookup: CDR1 GTSNPN, CDR2 SVGIG (reference sequence). CDR3: CAWSLPGTAPLHF. The CDR3 bases are TGTGCCTGGAGCCTTCCGGGGACAGCGCCCCTCCACTTT.

The chain combines TRBV7-2 with TRBJ1-3, with D hard to call. Germline V gene data show CDR1 as SGHTA and CDR2 as FQGNSA. The V end was cut by 3 bases, the J end by 0 bases, with 3 bases between. The CDR3 is 13 residues long. This CDR3 reads CASSFRSGNTIYF. The CDR3 DNA follows: TGTGCCAGCAGCTTCCGCTCTGGAAACACCATATATTTT.

The sample holds a few counts of this clonotype. The rearrangement joins TRBV12-3 or TRBV12-4 to TRBJ2-7, with a weak D call TRBD1 (5 bases). Trimming shortened V by 6 bases and J by 2 bases, and 11 bases separated the two germline ends. The CDR3 loop spans 13 amino acids. The DNA of the CDR3 is TGTGCCAGCAGCAAAAGGACACCCTACGAGCAGTACTTC. Encoded protein: CASSKRTPYEQYF.

This clonotype was recorded at least ten times. This chain uses TRBV6-1 with TRBJ2-3; TRBD2 matches at 13 bases. Per the germline V gene, CDR1 is MNHNS and CDR2 is SASEGT. Trimming removed 6 bases from V and 0 bases from J; junction bases left unmatched: 9. CDR3 length: 18 amino acids. CDR3 DNA sequence: TGTGCCAGCAGACAGAGGACTAGCGGGGGCCTTAGCACAGATACGCAGTATTTT. Amino acid sequence: CASRQRTSGGLSTDTQYF.

This clonotype has at least ten counts. V usage is TRBV5-1 and J usage is TRBJ1-6; D unclear. V was trimmed by 0 bases and J by 9 bases, leaving 16 bases between them. The germline V gene has CDR1 SGHRS and CDR2 YFSETQ. The length of the CDR3 is 16 residues. The CDR3, as DNA: TGCGCCAGCAGCTTGGACTCAGGTAGCCGGAGTTCACCCCTCCACTTT. Protein: CASSLDSGSRSSPLHF.

The V call is TRBV28, the J call TRBJ2-5; D unclear. Trimming took 6 bases from V and 7 from J, leaving 9 bases between them. This CDR3 contains 11 residues. The germline V gene encodes CDR1 MDHEN and CDR2 SYDVKM. CDR3 protein: CASSMGRTQYF. The CDR3 nucleotides are TGTGCCAGCAGCATGGGAAGGACCCAGTACTTC.

The V gene is TRBV3-1, the J gene TRBJ1-2; D not certain. Germline CDR1 is LGHDT and CDR2 is YNNKEL (reference sequence). Between the trimmed V and J ends, which lost 0 bases and 4 bases, there was a span of 9 bases. The CDR3 extends over 14 amino acids. CDR3 in amino acids: CASSQEGRGYGYTF. Written as DNA, the CDR3 is TGTGCCAGCAGCCAAGAGGGGAGAGGCTATGGCTACACCTTC.

There are a few counts of this clonotype. The chain recombines TRBV20-1 with TRBJ1-5; no clear D. Deletions cut 4 bases from V and 1 base from J, with 5 bases between. This CDR3 spans 12 amino acids. CDR1 is DFQATT, CDR2 SNEGSKA, per germline (reference sequence). This CDR3 reads CSATSSNQPQHF. The CDR3 coding sequence is TGCAGTGCTACCTCAAGCAATCAGCCCCAGCATTTT.

This chain uses TRBV20-1 with TRBJ1-2, with D uncertain. The CDR3 extends over 14 amino acids. V was cut by 7 bases and J by 4 bases, with 19 bases left in between. Germline V gene sequence: CDR1 DFQATT, CDR2 SNEGSKA (reference sequence). For the CDR3, the DNA is TGCAGTGTTGTTGGCTCTGGGGTGCCCTATGGCTACACCTTC. As protein: CSVVGSGVPYGYTF.

This clonotype was seen repeatedly, ten times or more. CDR3 in DNA: TGTGCCAGCAGAGGACTTTTCACCGGGGAGCTGTTTTTT. It yields the protein CASRGLFTGELFF. The chain is built from TRBV6-1 and TRBJ2-2, with TRBD2 as a possible D gene (5 bases). The CDR3 length is 13 residues. Trimming removed 6 bases at V and 4 bases at J, with 9 bases between. Per the germline V gene, CDR1 is MNHNS and CDR2 is SASEGT.

This chain uses TRBV20-1 with TRBJ1-1, with 7 bases fitting TRBD1. Losses at the gene ends were 0 bases for V and 4 bases for J; bases not matched to a gene: 5. CDR1 and CDR2 (germline): DFQATT, SNEGSKA (reference sequence). This CDR3 comprises 14 residues. The CDR3: CSARDPGGGTEAFF. The CDR3 DNA sequence: TGCAGTGCTAGAGATCCAGGGGGGGGCACTGAAGCTTTCTTT.

This clonotype was counted ten times or more. The chain carries TRBV7-3 and TRBJ2-5; the D is unclear. Trimming left V 5 bases short and J 4 bases short, with 14 bases between. The CDR3 runs to 14 residues. Germline loops: CDR1 SGHTA, CDR2 FQGTGA. The CDR3 region has the DNA TGTGCCAGCAGCCCCTCTAGTTTCGGAGAGACCCAGTACTTC. Translating it yields CASSPSSFGETQYF.

This clonotype came up many times. This chain uses TRBV12-3 or TRBV12-4 with TRBJ2-7; 11 bases are shared with TRBD1. The V segment lost 5 bases and the J segment 5 bases; nucleotides outside the gene matches: 5. The CDR3 has 14 amino acids. This CDR3 reads CASSRRDRGNEQYF. The DNA of the CDR3 is TGTGCCAGCAGTCGCAGGGACAGGGGGAACGAGCAGTACTTC.